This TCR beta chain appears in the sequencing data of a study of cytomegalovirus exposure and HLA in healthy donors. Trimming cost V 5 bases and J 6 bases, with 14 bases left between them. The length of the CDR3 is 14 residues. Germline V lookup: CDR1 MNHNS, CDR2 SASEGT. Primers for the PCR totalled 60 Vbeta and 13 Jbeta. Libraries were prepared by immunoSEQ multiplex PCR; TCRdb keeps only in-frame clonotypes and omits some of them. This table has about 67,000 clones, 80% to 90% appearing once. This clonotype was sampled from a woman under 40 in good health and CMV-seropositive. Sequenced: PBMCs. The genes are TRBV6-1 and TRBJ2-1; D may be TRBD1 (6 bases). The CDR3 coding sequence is TGTGCCAGCAGTCACCTGTGGACAGTCAATGAGCAGTTCTTC. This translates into CASSHLWTVNEQFF.